The following is a T cell receptor beta chain sequence with its context. Its antigen is not known. The source of the sample is a study of shared clonotypes between healthy human individuals. Generated by immunoSEQ multiplex PCR, the TCRdb table keeps only in-frame clones and is missing some. The profile shows roughly 1 million clones, about 74% of them singletons. Notes on the study in general: Some clonotypes were shared by all four sorted-subset donors, while others were not shared. The non-shared ones had lower generation probabilities than the shared ones.

The donor cohort consisted entirely of Caucasian adults residing in Nashville, Tennessee. CD45RA+ naive and CD45RA-negative memory subsets were separated from CD4+ cells. The sequence was collected from a man aged 18-30 years in good health. The sequencing input was memory CD4+ T cells sorted from blood. The subset here: CD45RA-negative fraction.

For the CDR3, the DNA is TGTGCCAGTGGGACGTATAATTCACCCCTCCACTTT. Protein product: CASGTYNSPLHF. The chain combines TRBV18 with TRBJ1-6, with a tentative D call TRBD1 (5 bases). The CDR3 extends over 12 amino acids. V was trimmed by 9 bases and J by 4 bases, leaving 7 bases between them. Germline V lookup: CDR1 KGHSH, CDR2 LQKENI.